The clone carrying this T cell receptor beta chain was detected ten times or more. Its antigen is unidentified. Those with hyperthyroidism were 18 to 65 years old, newly diagnosed, and ill for under 2 months. Authors of the study amplified TCR beta CDR3 regions from RNA transcripts. The TCR CDR3 first-round RT-PCR relied on the HTBI primer set. MiXCR was run by TCRdb on the multiplex PCR reads, yielding one entry per CDR3 protein. The table records some 600,000 distinct CDR3 sequences, 35% to 55% of them present only once. This sample is drawn from a study of T cells in Graves' hyperthyroidism and ophthalmopathy. The study, taken as a whole, reports: Blood also contained most expanded thyroid clonotypes above 0.001.

The CDR3 is 15 residues long. The V gene end was trimmed by 7 bases and the J gene end by 3 bases; junction bases not matched to a gene: 2. CDR1 is KGHDR, CDR2 SFDVKD, per germline. V is TRBV24-1 and J is TRBJ2-2; 12 bases fit TRBD2. The sequenced sample consisted of peripheral blood or thyroid tissue (not recorded which). The clonotype originates from a woman between 18 and 29 years old with Graves' hyperthyroidism. CDR3 nucleotide sequence: TGTGCCACCAGCCGACTAGCGGGAGACACCGGGGAGCTGTTTTTT. This translates into CATSRLAGDTGELFF.